This T cell receptor beta chain comes out of a study of regulatory T cells in long-lasting Graves disease. Study-level results: Limited sample numbers may have lowered accuracy. Newly diagnosed disease favored TRBV20-1 and TRBJ2-1 over persistent disease.

Sample time point: newly diagnosed GD, antithyroid drugs for less than 3 months. Following extraction of RNA from PBMCs, that RNA was used to make the TCR library. The authors built TCR beta libraries using iRepertoire HTBI primers and Arm-PCR of CDR3 regions. TCRdb independently ran MiXCR on the multiplex PCR reads; one entry per CDR3 protein. Altogether roughly 360,000 distinct CDR3 sequences are present, approximately 12% being singletons, with the ten largest covering approximately 17%. The V gene's germline CDR1 is SEHNR and CDR2 FQNEAQ (reference sequence). J was trimmed by 4 bases and V by 4 bases; bases with no gene match: 9. The CDR3 runs 15 residues. This clonotype was found many times. Its specificity is not known. Separately, the same data were catalogued under a study of T cells in Graves' hyperthyroidism and ophthalmopathy. From that study: HTBI primers were used for first-round RT-PCR of the TCR CDR3.

Source: peripheral blood mononuclear cells (PBMCs), taken at new diagnosis, from a patient treated with antithyroid drugs. The V and J genes are TRBV7-9 and TRBJ1-1; 7 bases are shared with TRBD1. This receptor was taken from a woman younger than 35 with Graves disease. The CDR3 sequence is CASSSTTGLITEAFF. For the CDR3, the DNA is TGTGCCAGCAGCTCTACGACAGGGCTCATCACTGAAGCTTTCTTT. The full variable domain, in which reference TRBV7-9 and TRBJ1-1 provide the parts outside the CDR3, is DTGVSQNPRHKITKRGQNVTFRCDPISEHNRLYWYRQTLGQGPEFLTYFQNEAQLEKSRLLSDRFSAERPKGSFSTLEIQRTEQGDSAMYLCASSSTTGLITEAFFGQGTRLTVV.